Below are 17 T cell receptor beta chains sequenced from a single sample in a study of blood T cell repertoires in COVID-19. The method was immunoSEQ multiplex PCR; TCRdb's version includes in-frame clones alone and lacks a portion of them. Of more than 95,000 clones in the sample, approximately 80% were seen once. Sequencing input: peripheral blood. The receptors shown here come from a man aged 55-75 years with acute or convalescent COVID-19.

This clone was detected a few times. This sequence joins TRBV7-9 and TRBJ2-1, with a possible D match to TRBD1 (6 bases). Germline CDR1 is SEHNR and CDR2 is FQNEAQ (reference sequence). The CDR3 runs 14 residues. Deletions cut 5 bases from V and 6 bases from J, with 14 bases between. CDR3 region: CASSTGWIGNEQFF. The CDR3 DNA reads TGTGCCAGCAGCACAGGGTGGATCGGCAATGAGCAGTTCTTC.

The chain has TRBV28 and TRBJ1-4, with 11 bases fitting TRBD1. This CDR3 has 16 residues. Unmatched junction bases numbered 5, after V lost 0 bases and J lost 8 bases. Germline CDR1 is MDHEN and CDR2 is SYDVKM. The CDR3 region is CASSLWKGQGDEKLFF. The CDR3 DNA follows: TGTGCCAGCAGTTTATGGAAGGGACAGGGGGACGAAAAACTGTTTTTT.

The chain is built from TRBV2 and TRBJ2-1, with 9 bases matching TRBD2. The germline CDR1 and CDR2 sequences are SNHLY and FYNNEI. This CDR3 contains 15 residues. Losses at the gene ends were 2 bases for V and 8 bases for J; bases not matched to a gene: 7. This chain's CDR3 is CASSESAGGLDEQFF. Here the CDR3 DNA reads TGTGCCAGCAGTGAATCAGCGGGGGGATTGGATGAGCAGTTCTTC.

J is TRBJ1-4 and V is TRBV29-1; 7 bases map to TRBD1. Trimming took 1 base from V and 8 from J; bases not matched to a gene: 4. The CDR3 consists of 13 residues. Germline loops: CDR1 SQVTM, CDR2 ANQGSEA. Written as DNA, the CDR3 is TGCAGCGTTGAAGGACAGGGTGCGGAAAAACTGTTTTTT. This sequence encodes CSVEGQGAEKLFF.

The chain couples TRBV7-8 to TRBJ2-7; 11 positions agree with TRBD2. Germline loops: CDR1 SGHVS, CDR2 FQNEAQ. The CDR3 loop spans 17 amino acids. Germline trimming cut 1 base from V and 0 bases from J; bases unmatched to any gene: 5. The CDR3 coding sequence is TGTGCCAGCAGCTTAGGACTAGCGGGACAGGCCTCCTACGAGCAGTACTTC. Protein: CASSLGLAGQASYEQYF. The entire variable domain, with the rest obtained from reference TRBV7-8 and TRBJ2-7, is as follows: GAGVSQSPRYKVAKRGQDVALRCDPISGHVSLFWYQQALGQGPEFLTYFQNEAQLDKSGLPSDRFFAERPEGSVSTLKIQRTQQEDSAVYLCASSLGLAGQASYEQYFGPGTRLTVT.

The J gene is TRBJ1-2, the V gene TRBV19; D perhaps matches TRBD1 (5 bases). Germline values: CDR1 LNHDA, CDR2 SQIVND (reference sequence). The CDR3 contains 13 residues. V shed 5 bases and J shed 4 bases, with 11 bases lying between them. The CDR3 loop is CASSESGLYGYTF. The CDR3 region has the DNA TGTGCCAGTAGTGAGTCAGGGCTCTATGGCTACACCTTC.

The CDR3 loop reads CASRLGQTYGYTF. CDR3 nucleotides: TGTGCCAGCAGGCTGGGACAGACCTATGGCTACACCTTC. The chain couples TRBV3-1 (or the pseudogene TRBV3-2) to TRBJ1-2; TRBD1 agrees at 7 bases. The CDR3 is 13 amino acids. CDR1 is LGHDT and CDR2 is YNNKEL in the germline V gene (reference sequence). The J segment lost 4 bases and the V segment lost 6 bases, leaving 5 bases of the junction unmatched.

J is TRBJ2-7 and V is TRBV10-2; a possible D gene is TRBD1 (5 bases). The CDR3 is 13 residues long. The germline V gene encodes CDR1 WSHSY and CDR2 SAAADI. Trimming shortened V by 6 bases and J by 0 bases, and 9 bases separated the two germline ends. The CDR3 loop reads CASRQTVSYEQYF. CDR3 in DNA: TGCGCCAGCAGGCAGACAGTCTCCTACGAGCAGTACTTC.

The chain employs TRBV15 and TRBJ2-3; possible D gene TRBD2, 7 bases. In germline, CDR1 is LNHNV, CDR2 YYDKDF (reference sequence). The CDR3 consists of 14 residues. Trimming stripped 5 bases from V and 5 bases from J, with 14 bases between. For the CDR3, the DNA is TGTGCCACCAGCGGTGGGGGGGCGAGAGATACGCAGTATTTT. This gives the protein CATSGGGARDTQYF.

V gene TRBV7-3 combines with J gene TRBJ2-1; 8 nucleotides agree with TRBD2. From germline, CDR1 is SGHTA and CDR2 FQGTGA. Germline trimming cut 6 bases from V and 0 bases from J; bases unmatched to any gene: 4. This CDR3 region has 15 residues. The chain's CDR3 is CASSSSGGSYNEQFF. In nucleotides, the CDR3 is TGTGCCAGCAGTTCGAGCGGGGGCTCCTACAATGAGCAGTTCTTC.

The chain couples TRBV6-5 to TRBJ1-5; D not resolved. The CDR3 covers 14 residues. The germline CDR1 and CDR2 sequences are MNHEY and SVGAGI. Trimming removed 6 bases from V and 5 bases from J, with 14 bases in between. The CDR3: CASSAVLGDQPQHF. For the CDR3, the DNA is TGTGCCAGCAGCGCGGTCCTCGGCGATCAGCCCCAGCATTTT.

Only a few counts were recorded for this clone. The chain has TRBV10-3 and TRBJ2-7, with 9 bases aligning to TRBD1. There are 13 residues in the CDR3. The V and J ends lost 7 bases and 4 bases, in that order; junction bases with no gene match: 5. From germline, CDR1 is ENHRY and CDR2 SYGVKD. The CDR3 loop is CAITDRGLYEQYF. The CDR3 nucleotides read TGTGCCATCACGGACAGGGGTTTATACGAGCAGTACTTC.

This clone was seen once. The chain recombines TRBV19 with TRBJ2-3; D possibly corresponds to TRBD2 (5 bases). The ends were cut back, 1 base at V and 4 bases at J, with 6 bases in the middle. From germline, CDR1 is LNHDA and CDR2 SQIVND (reference sequence). The CDR3 is made up of 13 amino acids. CDR3 nucleotides: TGTGCCAGTAGTATAGCGGGGTCAGATACGCAGTATTTT. Translated, it gives CASSIAGSDTQYF. The variable domain in full, with the rest retrieved from reference TRBV19 and TRBJ2-3, is DGGITQSPKYLFRKEGQNVTLSCEQNLNHDAMYWYRQDPGQGLRLIYYSQIVNDFQKGDIAEGYSVSREKKESFPLTVTSAQKNPTAFYLCASSIAGSDTQYFGPGTRLTVL.

This clone was recorded only once. The chain links TRBV6-5 to TRBJ1-1; D is possibly TRBD1 (6 bases). The CDR3 totals 14 residues. Germline-derived CDR1 and CDR2 are MNHEY and SVGAGI. The ends were cut back, 6 bases at V and 7 bases at J, with 18 bases in the middle. CDR3 residues: CASRHRELSGEAFF. CDR3 DNA: TGTGCCAGCAGGCACAGGGAGTTGAGTGGTGAAGCTTTCTTT.

The chain couples TRBV18 to TRBJ2-7; TRBD2 matches 10 bases. The CDR3 length is 14 residues. Germline V lookup: CDR1 KGHSH, CDR2 LQKENI. V trimming: 3 bases; J trimming: 3 bases; junction bases outside the gene matches: 2. CDR3 in amino acids: CASSPSSGSYEQYF. CDR3 in DNA: TGTGCCAGCTCACCCTCTAGCGGGAGCTACGAGCAGTACTTC. Full variable domain (missing parts from reference TRBV18 and TRBJ2-7): NAGVMQNPRHLVRRRGQEARLRCSPMKGHSHVYWYRQLPEEGLKFMVYLQKENIIDESGMPKERFSAEFPKEGPSILRIQQVVRGDSAAYFCASSPSSGSYEQYFGPGTRLTVT.

This rearrangement joins TRBV5-4 to TRBJ1-2, with D unclear. Deletions cut 0 bases from V and 2 bases from J, with 8 bases between. This CDR3 region has 14 residues. CDR1 and CDR2 (germline): SGHNT, YYREEE (reference sequence). The chain's CDR3 is CASSLDHRNYGYTF. In nucleotides, the CDR3 is TGTGCCAGCAGCTTGGATCACCGGAACTATGGCTACACCTTC.

The rearrangement joins TRBV28 to TRBJ1-1; possibly TRBD1 for D (5 bases). V lost 10 bases and J lost 1, with 13 bases in between. The CDR3 is 13 amino acids. Germline CDR1 MDHEN, CDR2 SYDVKM. Here the CDR3 DNA reads TGTGCCACCGCAGGACAACCGAACACTGAAGCTTTCTTT. Encoded protein: CATAGQPNTEAFF.